This is a list of T cell receptor beta chains from one sample in a study of CD8+ T cells in alopecia areata. Libraries were prepared by immunoSEQ multiplex PCR; TCRdb keeps only in-frame clonotypes and omits some of them. The table has about 200,000 clones, more than 55% seen once. This material consisted of CD4+ T cells sorted from blood, taken at week 4, from a patient treated with tofacitinib. The origin of the receptors is a human donor with alopecia areata. CDR3s include the opening cysteine and the closing phenylalanine or tryptophan. A D gene is named only where the DNA matches it firmly. Clone size is shown for a subset of rows, as once, few, many or a class of expanded clone.

CDR3nt,CDR3aa,d_gene,j_gene,len,v_gene,abundance
TGCAGCGGTAGGGACACCGGGGAGCTGTTTTTT,CSGRDTGELFF,.,TRBJ2-2,11,TRBV29-1,.
TGTGCCTGGAGCCCGGGACTCCCGAACACTGAAGCTTTCTTT,CAWSPGLPNTEAFF,.,TRBJ1-1,14,TRBV30,.
TGCAGCGCTCTGAGGCCCCTGAACACTGAAGCTTTCTTT,CSALRPLNTEAFF,.,TRBJ1-1,13,TRBV29-1,few
TGTGCCAGCAGCTCACGACTAGCTTCAATGCAAGAGACCCAGTACTTC,CASSSRLASMQETQYF,TRBD2,TRBJ2-5,16,TRBV13,once
TGTGCCTGGACTGCCCCAGGGGGATCGAACACCGGGGAGCTGTTTTTT,CAWTAPGGSNTGELFF,TRBD1,TRBJ2-2,16,TRBV30,.
TGCGCCAGCGCCCGGCGAGGGGGCGTCCCACCCCTCCACTTT,CASARRGGVPPLHF,TRBD1,TRBJ1-6,14,TRBV23-1,few
TGCGCCAGCAGCTTGGCGGCGGCGAACACTGAAGCTTTCTTT,CASSLAAANTEAFF,.,TRBJ1-1,14,TRBV5-1,few
TGTGCCAGCAGTGTACAGGGTAGGACTGAAGCTTTCTTT,CASSVQGRTEAFF,.,TRBJ1-1,13,TRBV27,.
TGTGCCAGCAGTGCCCCGGGACAGGGTATTGGGGGCTACACCTTC,CASSAPGQGIGGYTF,TRBD1,TRBJ1-2,15,TRBV28,.
TGTGCCAGCAGTAAGGGACCCGAGAGGGAAGAGACCCAGTACTTC,CASSKGPEREETQYF,.,TRBJ2-5,15,TRBV6-1,.
TGTGCCTGGGGACAGGGGGGGACTGAAGCTTTCTTT,CAWGQGGTEAFF,TRBD1,TRBJ1-1,12,TRBV30,.
TGCGCCAGCAGCCCCGACCCAACATCCGGGGAGCTGTTTTTT,CASSPDPTSGELFF,.,TRBJ2-2,14,TRBV5-1,.
TGTGCCAGCAGCTTGGAAGCGAATTCACCCCTCCACTTT,CASSLEANSPLHF,.,TRBJ1-6,13,TRBV5-4,.
TGTGCCTGGAGTTCAGTGCCCAATGGCTACACCTTC,CAWSSVPNGYTF,.,TRBJ1-2,12,TRBV30,.
TGTGCCAGCATCGTCGACCCTAATTCACCCCTCCACTTT,CASIVDPNSPLHF,.,TRBJ1-6,13,TRBV6-1,.
TGTGCCAGCAGTTTTCCGGGGCGAGGGGAGACCCAGTACTTC,CASSFPGRGETQYF,.,TRBJ2-5,14,TRBV27,.
TGTGCCAGCAGTGCTGAGGGATTCGGGGGGCACTACGAGCAGTACTTC,CASSAEGFGGHYEQYF,.,TRBJ2-7,16,TRBV2,.
TGCGCCAGCAGCCACGGGACAATGATGAACACTGAAGCTTTCTTT,CASSHGTMMNTEAFF,.,TRBJ1-1,15,TRBV4-1,.
TGCAGCGTGTTAGGACTAGCGGGTTCCTACAATGAGCAGTTCTTC,CSVLGLAGSYNEQFF,TRBD2,TRBJ2-1,15,TRBV29-1,.
TGTGCCAGCTCACCGCAGGGGAACTATGGCTACACCTTC,CASSPQGNYGYTF,.,TRBJ1-2,13,TRBV18,.
TGTGCCAGCATCAAACCCCGGGGGGCTGGAGAGACCCAGTACTTC,CASIKPRGAGETQYF,.,TRBJ2-5,15,TRBV28,.
TGCGCCAGCAGCTTGGTAAGCCAGAAAGAGACCCAGTACTTC,CASSLVSQKETQYF,.,TRBJ2-5,14,TRBV5-1,few
TGTGCCAGCAGAAGACAGGGGGGCACCGGGGAGCTGTTTTTT,CASRRQGGTGELFF,TRBD1,TRBJ2-2,14,TRBV6-5,.
TGTGCCAGTAGTGGGGACATTAGCAATCAGCCCCAGCATTTT,CASSGDISNQPQHF,.,TRBJ1-5,14,TRBV19,many
TGTGCCAGCAGTTACTCGAGACAAGGGGACTATGGCTACACCTTC,CASSYSRQGDYGYTF,.,TRBJ1-2,15,TRBV6-6,.
TGTGCCAGCAGTTTATCCGGGTACGAGCAGTACTTC,CASSLSGYEQYF,.,TRBJ2-7,12,TRBV28,few
TGCAGCGTTGAACCCCCCGACAAAGGTGGCTACACCTTC,CSVEPPDKGGYTF,.,TRBJ1-2,13,TRBV29-1,.
TGCAGCGTTGAAGAGACCTACGAGCAGTACTTC,CSVEETYEQYF,.,TRBJ2-7,11,TRBV29-1,.
TGTGCCATCAGTGATGGCAGGGGGACTAACACTGAAGCTTTCTTT,CAISDGRGTNTEAFF,TRBD1,TRBJ1-1,15,TRBV10-3,few
TGTGCCAGCAGTTCGCCGGGCCAGGGACAAGAGACCCAGTACTTC,CASSSPGQGQETQYF,.,TRBJ2-5,15,TRBV6-5,.
TGTGCCACCCTGGCCTGGGGCACTGAAGCTTTCTTT,CATLAWGTEAFF,.,TRBJ1-1,12,TRBV6-5,.
TGTGCCTGGAGTGTAGGGTCAGCAGGAAACACCATATATTTT,CAWSVGSAGNTIYF,.,TRBJ1-3,14,TRBV30,.
TGTGCCAGCAGCCACCCACAGGGGGCAAGTTACGAGCAGTACTTC,CASSHPQGASYEQYF,TRBD1,TRBJ2-7,15,TRBV11-2,.
TGCGCCAGCAGCTTGGGTACTCTTGAAAAACTGTTTTTT,CASSLGTLEKLFF,.,TRBJ1-4,13,TRBV5-1,.
TGCGCCAGCAGCCCCGTCGGTACTAGCGGTAACAATGAGCAGTTCTTC,CASSPVGTSGNNEQFF,TRBD2,TRBJ2-1,16,TRBV4-1,.
TGTGCCTCATGGAGCGGGGGGCACGTCGAGCAGTACTTC,CASWSGGHVEQYF,TRBD2,TRBJ2-7,13,TRBV27,.
TGTGCCAGCAGTTTTTGGCAGGTGGACTACGAGCAGTACTTC,CASSFWQVDYEQYF,.,TRBJ2-7,14,TRBV28,few
TGTGCCAGCAGTTCACGGGCTTCCTATGGCTACACCTTC,CASSSRASYGYTF,.,TRBJ1-2,13,TRBV27,.
TGTGCCAGCAGGACCGGACAGGGGCGCAGCGAGCAGTACTTC,CASRTGQGRSEQYF,TRBD1,TRBJ2-7,14,TRBV6-5,.
TGCGCCAGCAGCAAGCAAGGGCTGAACACTGAAGCTTTCTTT,CASSKQGLNTEAFF,.,TRBJ1-1,14,TRBV4-1,.
TGTGCCAGCAACCCAGGACAGAAGGGGAACGGGGAGCTGTTTTTT,CASNPGQKGNGELFF,.,TRBJ2-2,15,TRBV5-4,.
TGTGCCAGCAGCCCGTCCGTTATCACCGGGGAGCTGTTTTTT,CASSPSVITGELFF,.,TRBJ2-2,14,TRBV7-9,few
TGCGCCAGCAGCTGGACTAGCGGGCGCACCTACGAGCAGTACTTC,CASSWTSGRTYEQYF,TRBD2,TRBJ2-7,15,TRBV5-1,.
TGCGCCAGCAGCTTGGGCCCTGCGGGGAACACTGAAGCTTTCTTT,CASSLGPAGNTEAFF,.,TRBJ1-1,15,TRBV5-1,.
TGCAGCGGCGACAGCCAGCCTGAAGCTTTCTTT,CSGDSQPEAFF,.,TRBJ1-1,11,TRBV29-1,.
TGTGCCTGGAGTGAGGACAGACAAGAGACCCAGTACTTC,CAWSEDRQETQYF,.,TRBJ2-5,13,TRBV30,.
TGTGCCAGCAGCTTGGAAGGGACCAATTCACCCCTCCACTTT,CASSLEGTNSPLHF,.,TRBJ1-6,14,TRBV5-4,.
TGTGCCAGCAGTTCGGGTTCCTATGGCTACACCTTC,CASSSGSYGYTF,.,TRBJ1-2,12,TRBV27,.
TGCAGTGTGTCCCTGGGGAAGACCCAGTACTTC,CSVSLGKTQYF,.,TRBJ2-5,11,TRBV20-1,.
TGCACCACGCACGACGGGAACACTGAAGCTTTCTTT,CTTHDGNTEAFF,.,TRBJ1-1,12,TRBV29-1,.
TGCAGCGTTGAGGGGGGCTCTGGGGCCAACGTCCTGACTTTC,CSVEGGSGANVLTF,.,TRBJ2-6,14,TRBV29-1,few
TGTGCCATCAGTGGGGATTCACAGGGGAACACTGAAGCTTTCTTT,CAISGDSQGNTEAFF,.,TRBJ1-1,15,TRBV10-3,few
TGTGCCAGCAGTGCAGGTGGAAGGGGGGCGCAGTATTTT,CASSAGGRGAQYF,.,TRBJ2-3,13,TRBV27,.
TGCAGCGTTGGGAGTCCAGGGGACTATGGCTACACCTTC,CSVGSPGDYGYTF,.,TRBJ1-2,13,TRBV29-1,.
TGTGCCAGCAGCTGGACGAAGGGGACAGCCGACCGGGGCTACACCTTC,CASSWTKGTADRGYTF,TRBD1,TRBJ1-2,16,TRBV7-9,.